These 32 T cell receptor beta chains were all obtained from the same sample, sequenced in a study of T cells in Graves' hyperthyroidism and ophthalmopathy. RNA transcripts yielded amplified TCR beta CDR3 regions. Primed by the HTBI set, a first-round RT-PCR was run on the TCR CDR3. TCRdb re-derived calls from the multiplex PCR reads in MiXCR, one entry per CDR3 protein. The table shows some 550,000 distinct CDR3 sequences, with around 21% occurring only once. The sequenced material came from blood. The receptors come from a man aged 18 to 35 with Graves' hyperthyroidism.

This chain uses TRBV11-2 with TRBJ1-4; a weak D match, TRBD1 (6 bases). This CDR3 has 18 residues. Germline CDR1 reads SGHAT; CDR2 reads FQNNGV. V dropped 0 bases and J dropped 5 bases, with 19 bases sitting between them. In DNA form, the CDR3 reads TGTGCCAGCAGCTTAGATGAGAGAGTGTCGGGGGCAAATGAAAAACTGTTTTTT. Translating gives CASSLDERVSGANEKLFF.

This clonotype came up many times. The V and J genes are TRBV7-8 and TRBJ2-2, with no clear D. The V gene's germline CDR1 is SGHVS and CDR2 FQNEAQ. This CDR3 has 14 residues. Trimming stripped 3 bases from V and 3 bases from J, with 8 bases between. The CDR3 protein is CASSLIADTGELFF. DNA of the CDR3: TGTGCCAGCAGCTTGATCGCCGACACCGGGGAGCTGTTTTTT. Drawing the rest from reference TRBV7-8 and TRBJ2-2, the complete variable domain is GAGVSQSPRYKVAKRGQDVALRCDPISGHVSLFWYQQALGQGPEFLTYFQNEAQLDKSGLPSDRFFAERPEGSVSTLKIQRTQQEDSAVYLCASSLIADTGELFFGEGSRLTVL.

This clonotype was counted ten times or more. The V gene is TRBV10-3, the J gene TRBJ2-7; 10 bases fit TRBD1. Trimming removed 6 bases from V and 5 bases from J; junction bases left unmatched: 10. Germline V gene sequence: CDR1 ENHRY, CDR2 SYGVKD. This CDR3 region has 15 residues. This CDR3 is CAISAGTGEIHEQYF. CDR3 DNA sequence: TGTGCCATCAGCGCCGGGACAGGGGAGATCCACGAGCAGTACTTC.

Comment on this clonotype: At one end, the junction sequence differs from germline, possibly due to a read error. The chain recombines TRBV15 with TRBJ1-1, with D tentatively TRBD1 (6 bases). The CDR3 sequence is 14 residues long. CDR1 and CDR2 (germline): LNHNV, YYDKDF (reference sequence). The CDR3 loop reads CATFRDIKATDAFF. The CDR3 coding sequence is TGTGCCACTTTCCGGGACATCAAAGCCACTGATGCTTTCTTT.

The sample holds many counts of this clonotype. The chain uses TRBV6-5 and TRBJ1-2, with 8 bases aligning to TRBD1. The CDR3 runs 15 residues. Germline loops: CDR1 MNHEY, CDR2 SVGAGI. V trimming: 2 bases; J trimming: 6 bases; junction bases outside the gene matches: 8. DNA for the CDR3: TGTGCCAGCAGTTACCGACAGGGGAGGCTGAATGGCTACACCTTC. It yields the protein CASSYRQGRLNGYTF.

This clonotype has ten or more counts. Given a much more abundant clone one base away, this may be a read error. The chain employs TRBV12-3 or TRBV12-4 and TRBJ2-2; D is unresolved. V lost 3 bases to trimming and J lost 7 bases, with 21 bases between them. CDR3 size: 17 residues. The CDR3 DNA reads TGTGCCAGCAGTTTGCGGCGGATAAGATTAGGCATCGGGGAGCTGTTTTTT. Protein: CASSLRRIRLGIGELFF.

The chain combines TRBV11-1 with TRBJ2-7; 11 positions agree with TRBD1. The ends lost 1 base at V and 1 base at J; junction bases unmatched: 6. Germline CDR1 reads SGHAT; CDR2 reads FQDESV (reference sequence). CDR3 length: 17 residues. This CDR3 reads CASSLDPGQGASYEQYF. The DNA for the CDR3 is TGTGCCAGCAGCTTAGACCCCGGACAGGGGGCGTCCTACGAGCAGTACTTC.

This clonotype was counted between two and nine times. This chain connects TRBV4-2 to TRBJ1-5; no firm D call. CDR1 and CDR2 (germline): LGHNA, YNFKEQ. This CDR3 is 15 amino acids long. V lost 0 bases and J lost 2, with 8 bases in between. CDR3 DNA sequence: TGTGCCAGCAGCCAAGACCCTGCTGGCAATCAGCCCCAGCATTTT. Translated, it gives CASSQDPAGNQPQHF.

This clonotype was detected ten times or more. The gene calls are TRBV5-1 and TRBJ1-2; D might be TRBD1 (5 bases). This CDR3 is built from 15 residues. In germline, CDR1 is SGHRS, CDR2 YFSETQ. V was shortened by 1 base and J by 2 bases, with 12 bases between the two germline ends. The CDR3 sequence is CASSLTRGSNYGYTF. CDR3 in DNA: TGCGCCAGCAGCTTGACCCGGGGGAGCAACTATGGCTACACCTTC.

The CDR3 DNA sequence: TGTGCCTGGAGTGTAGGACTCCAAAACACCATATATTTT. This translates into CAWSVGLQNTIYF. The rearrangement joins TRBV30 to TRBJ1-3, with D unresolved. The CDR3 covers 13 residues. Germline V gene sequence: CDR1 GTSNPN, CDR2 SVGIG (reference sequence). The V end was cut by 0 bases, the J end by 6 bases, with 9 bases between.

CDR3 protein: CASSVGGGVGSGANVLTF. The CDR3 region has the DNA TGTGCCAGCAGCGTAGGCGGTGGGGTTGGTTCCGGGGCCAACGTCCTGACTTTC. The chain has TRBV9 and TRBJ2-6; no clear D. Per germline, CDR1 SGDLS and CDR2 YYNGEE. V lost 0 bases and J lost 4, with 17 bases in between. The CDR3 has 18 residues.

This clonotype has only a few counts. The J gene is TRBJ2-7, the V gene TRBV6-1; possibly TRBD2 for D (5 bases). This CDR3 contains 14 residues. CDR1 MNHNS and CDR2 SASEGT come from the germline V gene. V was shortened by 6 bases and J by 2 bases, with 14 bases between the two germline ends. The CDR3 DNA follows: TGTGCCAGCAGGCTCCGCCGGGGAACCTACGAGCAGTACTTC. This gives the protein CASRLRRGTYEQYF.

The chain carries TRBV15 and TRBJ1-5; maybe TRBD1 (5 bases). V was cut by 1 base and J by 7 bases, with 17 bases left in between. CDR3 length: 16 residues. Germline lookup yields CDR1 LNHNV and CDR2 YYDKDF (reference sequence). CDR3 sequence reads: CATSRGDLGVRQPQHF. Written as DNA, the CDR3 is TGTGCCACCAGCAGAGGGGATTTGGGGGTTCGGCAGCCCCAGCATTTT.

The rearrangement joins TRBV5-1 to TRBJ2-7; D tentatively fits TRBD1 or TRBD2 (5 bases each). CDR1 SGHRS and CDR2 YFSETQ come from the germline V gene. Trimming removed 8 bases at V and 0 bases at J, with 12 bases between. This CDR3 contains 13 residues. The CDR3: CASRFGGSYEQYF. In DNA, the CDR3 is TGCGCCAGTAGATTTGGGGGCTCCTACGAGCAGTACTTC.

This clonotype was seen many times. The V and J genes are TRBV2 and TRBJ1-5, with unresolved D. There are 14 residues in the CDR3. Germline V gene lookup returns CDR1 SNHLY and CDR2 FYNNEI. V lost 5 bases and J 8 bases, leaving 16 bases between the germline ends. In DNA form, the CDR3 reads TGTGCCAGCAGTTCCGGACGGTCTCGGAAGCCCCAGCATTTT. Residues: CASSSGRSRKPQHF.

A remark on this clonotype: It may be a read error: a sequence one base away is much more abundant. The chain recombines TRBV25-1 with TRBJ1-2, with D hard to call. The V end was cut by 6 bases, the J end by 6 bases, with 14 bases between. This CDR3 is built from 13 residues. The germline V gene has CDR1 MGHDK and CDR2 SYGVNS. CDR3 DNA sequence: TGTGCCAGCAGGTCCGGACCGTATGATGGCTACACCTTC. Its protein is CASRSGPYDGYTF.

The chain couples TRBV6-1 to TRBJ2-5; D not certain. The length of the CDR3 is 16 residues. The germline CDR1 and CDR2 sequences are MNHNS and SASEGT. CDR3 sequence (DNA): TGTACCGGCAGCCCGACGATGGCTTCTGATGGTGAGACCCAGTACTTC. This codes for CTGSPTMASDGETQYF.

Ten or more counts support this clonotype. The chain employs TRBV5-1 and TRBJ1-2; D not resolved. Per the germline V gene, CDR1 is SGHRS and CDR2 is YFSETQ. The ends were cut back, 0 bases at V and 5 bases at J, with 17 bases in the middle. The CDR3 is 16 amino acids. The CDR3 nucleotides are TGCGCCAGCAGCTTGGGGGCTTCGGGGAACTTATATGGCTACACCTTC. Residues: CASSLGASGNLYGYTF.

This clonotype occurred many times. The genes are TRBV14 and TRBJ1-5; the D gene is possibly TRBD1 (6 bases). V was trimmed by 3 bases and J by 0 bases, leaving 18 bases between them. Germline lookup yields CDR1 SGHDN and CDR2 FVKESK. The CDR3 is made up of 18 amino acids. The CDR3 DNA sequence: TGTGCCAGCAGCCACCTTACCGAGGACAGTGATAGCAATCAGCCCCAGCATTTT. Translated: CASSHLTEDSDSNQPQHF.

On this clonotype itself: A much larger clone differs from this one at a single base, so this may be a read error. The V gene is TRBV5-1, the J gene TRBJ2-5; possible D gene TRBD2, 7 bases. The germline CDR1 and CDR2 sequences are SGHRS and YFSETQ. The CDR3 consists of 14 residues. The CDR3 region is CVSSLGGGHETQYF. The CDR3 coding sequence is TGCGTCAGCAGCTTGGGGGGGGGCCATGAGACCCAGTACTTC.

There are many counts of this clonotype. The chain carries TRBV6-5 and TRBJ2-2, with D hard to call. The length of the CDR3 is 13 residues. The germline V gene encodes CDR1 MNHEY and CDR2 SVGAGI. Trimming removed 4 bases at V and 6 bases at J, with 9 bases between. The CDR3 DNA reads as TGTGCCAGCAGTTCCGACTTATCCGGGGAGCTGTTTTTT. It encodes CASSSDLSGELFF.

The rearrangement joins TRBV10-3 to TRBJ1-3, with 8 nucleotides matching TRBD1. Germline loops: CDR1 ENHRY, CDR2 SYGVKD. The CDR3 covers 15 residues. V gave up 8 bases and J gave up 0 bases; unmatched junction bases: 6. CDR3 in amino acids: CAIWTGPSSGNTIYF. The CDR3 nucleotides are TGTGCCATCTGGACAGGGCCGAGCTCTGGAAACACCATATATTTT.

This clonotype appeared a few times. The gene calls are TRBV6-1 and TRBJ2-3, with D unclear. Germline CDR1 and CDR2: MNHNS and SASEGT. V shed 6 bases and J shed 4 bases, with 11 bases lying between them. This CDR3 is 13 amino acids long. This CDR3 is CASSATGADTQYF. The CDR3 coding sequence is TGTGCCAGCAGCGCCACTGGGGCAGATACGCAGTATTTT.

The V gene is TRBV6-1, the J gene TRBJ1-5, with D tentatively TRBD1 (6 bases). The germline CDR1 and CDR2 sequences are MNHNS and SASEGT. The CDR3 extends over 13 amino acids. V lost 10 bases and J 4 bases, leaving 14 bases between the germline ends. CDR3 amino acids: CATLGQINQPQHF. Here the CDR3 DNA reads TGTGCCACCCTGGGACAAATAAATCAGCCCCAGCATTTT.

This clonotype occurred many times. This chain joins TRBV20-1 and TRBJ1-1; no clear D. The CDR3 consists of 11 residues. V dropped 3 bases and J dropped 0 bases, with 2 bases sitting between them. CDR1 is DFQATT, CDR2 SNEGSKA, per germline (reference sequence). The CDR3 is CSARVNTEAFF. The CDR3 region has the DNA TGCAGTGCTAGGGTGAACACTGAAGCTTTCTTT.

This clonotype was picked up many times. The chain joins TRBV6-1 to TRBJ2-7; 8 bases align to TRBD1. Looked up from germline, CDR1 is MNHNS and CDR2 is SASEGT. The CDR3 runs to 12 residues. V dropped 1 base and J dropped 12; count of bases not matched to a gene: 5. The chain's CDR3 is CASSEGGDRGYF. CDR3 DNA sequence: TGTGCCAGCAGTGAAGGGGGTGACAGGGGGTACTTC.

This clonotype was counted at least ten times. The chain couples TRBV28 to TRBJ1-1; D ambiguous. This CDR3 spans 14 amino acids. Germline CDR1 reads MDHEN; CDR2 reads SYDVKM. The V end was cut by 3 bases, the J end by 5 bases, with 13 bases between. The CDR3 nucleotides are TGTGCCAGCAGTTTCGGAGGAGCCGGAACTGAAGCTTTCTTT. As protein: CASSFGGAGTEAFF.

In this sample, this clonotype turned up many times. The V call is TRBV6-5, the J call TRBJ1-2, with a tentative D call TRBD1 (5 bases). V lost 4 bases to trimming and J lost 5 bases, with 17 bases between them. This CDR3 comprises 15 residues. Germline V CDR1 and CDR2: MNHEY, SVGAGI. The CDR3 DNA reads as TGTGCCAGCAGTTCTACTGACAGCCCAACGTATGGCTACACCTTC. It encodes CASSSTDSPTYGYTF.

This clonotype was found many times. The chain links TRBV7-2 to TRBJ1-2; 10 bases match TRBD1. This CDR3 is built from 13 residues. Germline trimming cut 5 bases from V and 10 bases from J; bases unmatched to any gene: 7. CDR1 is SGHTA and CDR2 is FQGNSA in the germline V gene. The chain's CDR3 is CASSPGTGDDYTF. In DNA, the CDR3 is TGTGCCAGCAGCCCAGGGACAGGGGATGACTACACCTTC.

This clonotype has more than one count but fewer than ten. J is TRBJ2-2 and V is TRBV4-2; 9 bases agree with TRBD2. The ends lost 1 base at V and 0 bases at J; junction bases unmatched: 6. This CDR3 region has 18 residues. CDR1 LGHNA and CDR2 YNFKEQ come from the germline V gene. The DNA for the CDR3 is TGTGCCAGCAGCCAAGGACGTGGCGGGGGGGCGAACACCGGGGAGCTGTTTTTT. Translated: CASSQGRGGGANTGELFF.

The chain joins TRBV6-1 to TRBJ1-2; perhaps TRBD1 as D (6 bases). V lost 5 bases and J lost 7, with 20 bases in between. Germline CDR1 reads MNHNS; CDR2 reads SASEGT. The CDR3 totals 15 residues. The CDR3 here is CASSTPTGKQRGYTF. DNA for the CDR3: TGTGCCAGCAGTACGCCGACAGGTAAACAGCGTGGCTACACCTTC.

This clonotype was counted a few times. This rearrangement joins TRBV4-1 to TRBJ2-4, with a tentative D call TRBD1 (5 bases). CDR1 and CDR2 (germline): MGHRA, YSYEKL. This CDR3 region has 20 residues. V lost 2 bases to trimming and J lost 0 bases, with 23 bases between them. The CDR3: CASSQIIGAAFDLAKNIQYF. Written as DNA, the CDR3 is TGCGCCAGCAGCCAAATAATAGGGGCCGCGTTTGACCTAGCCAAAAACATTCAGTACTTC.